One TCR beta chain is described in this entry. CDR3 size: 12 residues. Trimming cost V 6 bases and J 6 bases, with 9 bases left between them. TCRdb reprocessed the RT-PCR reads via MiXCR and lists one record per CDR3 protein. Of more than 600,000 distinct CDR3 sequences listed, more than 13% were seen once; the top ten hold 3.6%. The receptor was isolated from a female donor in good health, serving as a healthy control. This chain uses TRBV12-3 or TRBV12-4 with TRBJ1-5; D ambiguous. Sequencing used memory CD4+ T cells from blood. Here the CDR3 reads CASSPNVQPQHF. CDR3 nucleotide sequence: TGTGCCAGCAGCCCTAACGTTCAGCCCCAGCATTTT.